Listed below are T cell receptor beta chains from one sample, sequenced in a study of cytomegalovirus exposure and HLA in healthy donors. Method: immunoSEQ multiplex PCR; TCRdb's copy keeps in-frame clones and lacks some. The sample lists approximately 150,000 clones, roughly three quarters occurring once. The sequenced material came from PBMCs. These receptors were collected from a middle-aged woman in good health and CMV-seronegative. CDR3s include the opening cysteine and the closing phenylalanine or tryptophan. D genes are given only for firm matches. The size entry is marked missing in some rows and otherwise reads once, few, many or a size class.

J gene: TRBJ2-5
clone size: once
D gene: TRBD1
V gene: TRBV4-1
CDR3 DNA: TGCGCCAGCAGCCCCATAAACCCCACTCGACAGGGCCCTTCCTGGGAGACCCAGTACTTC
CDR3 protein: CASSPINPTRQGPSWETQYF

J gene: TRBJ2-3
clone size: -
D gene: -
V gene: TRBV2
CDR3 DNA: TGTGCCAGCAGTCCTGCAGATACGCAGTATTTT
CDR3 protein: CASSPADTQYF

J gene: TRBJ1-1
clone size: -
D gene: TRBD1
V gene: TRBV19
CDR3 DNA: TGTGCCAGTAGTATGTCTCAGGGGGCGAACACTGAAGCTTTCTTT
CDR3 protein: CASSMSQGANTEAFF

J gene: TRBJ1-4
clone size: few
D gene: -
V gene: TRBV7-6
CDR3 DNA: TGTGCCAGCAGCTTAGCTAGACAGACTAATGAAAAACTGTTTTTT
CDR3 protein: CASSLARQTNEKLFF

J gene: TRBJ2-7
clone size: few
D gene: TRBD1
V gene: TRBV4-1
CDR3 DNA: TGCGCCAGCAGCAGCTTGGGGACAGCCTCCTACGAGCAGTACTTC
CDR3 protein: CASSSLGTASYEQYF

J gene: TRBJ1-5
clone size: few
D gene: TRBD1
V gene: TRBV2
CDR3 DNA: TGTGCCAGCAGTTACGGACAGGGTGATGGACAGCCCCAGCATTTT
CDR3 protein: CASSYGQGDGQPQHF

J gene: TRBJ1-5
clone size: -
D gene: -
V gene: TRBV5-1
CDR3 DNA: TGCGCCAGCAGCTTGGCCGCTGGGGGGGCTCAGCCCCAGCATTTT
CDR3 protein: CASSLAAGGAQPQHF

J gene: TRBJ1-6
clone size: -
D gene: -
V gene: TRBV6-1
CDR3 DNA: TGTGCCAGCAGTGCTACTGAGGGATTCTCTTCACCCCTCCACTTT
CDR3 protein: CASSATEGFSSPLHF

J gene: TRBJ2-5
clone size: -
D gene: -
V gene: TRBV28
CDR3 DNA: TGTGCCAGCAGTTCACTACCTCGACTCCAAGAGACCCAGTACTTC
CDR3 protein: CASSSLPRLQETQYF

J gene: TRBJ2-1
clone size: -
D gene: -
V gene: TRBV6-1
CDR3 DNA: TGTGCCAGCAGTGAGAGGGCGGGTGAGCAGTTCTTC
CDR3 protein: CASSERAGEQFF